The 24 T cell receptor beta chains in this list originate from one sample, sequenced in a study of shared clonotypes between healthy human individuals. The repertoire was sequenced with immunoSEQ multiplex PCR; TCRdb's copy has only in-frame clones and lacks some. The repertoire has approximately 2,000,000 clones, around 92% of them found once; the top ten carry around 0.35%. What was sequenced was naive CD4+ T cells from PBMCs. Indicated subset: CD45RA+ positively selected. The receptors originated from a man in his late teens or twenties in good health. Some clones in this sample may be carry-over from other donors' samples.

On this clone itself: Other DNA sequences from this sample encode an identical CDR3 as well. The chain recombines TRBV7-9 with TRBJ2-1, with 10 bases matching TRBD2. V lost 4 bases to trimming and J lost 1 base; unmatched junction nucleotides: 4. CDR3 length equals 16 residues. Germline V gives CDR1 SEHNR, CDR2 FQNEAQ (reference sequence). The CDR3 DNA reads as TGTGCCAGCAGCTCTCTAGCGGGAGTGTCCTACAATGAGCAGTTCTTC. Its protein is CASSSLAGVSYNEQFF. Full variable domain (outside the CDR3, taken from reference TRBV7-9 and TRBJ2-1): DTGVSQNPRHKITKRGQNVTFRCDPISEHNRLYWYRQTLGQGPEFLTYFQNEAQLEKSRLLSDRFSAERPKGSFSTLEIQRTEQGDSAMYLCASSSLAGVSYNEQFFGPGTRLTVL.

V is TRBV29-1 and J is TRBJ2-3; D might be TRBD1 (6 bases). The germline V gene has CDR1 SQVTM and CDR2 ANQGSEA. The V end was cut by 4 bases, the J end by 2 bases, with 10 bases between. The CDR3 has 13 amino acids. This CDR3 reads CSVVGQYTDTQYF. The CDR3 coding sequence is TGCAGCGTTGTTGGACAGTACACAGATACGCAGTATTTT.

The genes are TRBV6-1 and TRBJ1-1; 8 bases map to TRBD1. The CDR3 runs to 15 residues. Losses at the gene ends were 6 bases for V and 7 bases for J; bases not matched to a gene: 13. Germline CDR1 and CDR2: MNHNS and SASEGT. This chain's CDR3 is CASRQYRQGLVEAFF. CDR3 in DNA: TGTGCCAGCAGACAATACCGACAGGGGTTGGTTGAAGCTTTCTTT.

This clone has a single count. The rearrangement links TRBV7-2 to TRBJ2-7, with TRBD2 matching 12 bases. Trimming took 2 bases from V and 7 from J; bases not matched to a gene: 6. The V gene's germline CDR1 is SGHTA and CDR2 FQGNSA. CDR3 size: 15 residues. The CDR3 DNA is TGTGCCAGCAGCTTACGTCGACTAGCGGGAGTGGAGCAGTACTTC. Its translation: CASSLRRLAGVEQYF.

Worth noting for this clone: The same CDR3 is also encoded by other DNA sequences in this sample. V and J are TRBV7-2 and TRBJ1-1; D not resolved. CDR3 size: 13 residues. Looked up from germline, CDR1 is SGHTA and CDR2 is FQGNSA. Between the trimmed V and J ends, which lost 0 bases and 4 bases, there was a span of 6 bases. The CDR3 loop is CASSLARGTEAFF. CDR3 DNA sequence: TGTGCCAGCAGCTTAGCGAGAGGCACTGAAGCTTTCTTT.

In regard to this clone: Other DNA sequences from this sample encode an identical CDR3 as well. The genes are TRBV18 and TRBJ2-7; D is uncertain. From germline, CDR1 is KGHSH and CDR2 LQKENI. V was trimmed by 5 bases and J by 0 bases, leaving 8 bases between them. This CDR3 is built from 13 residues. In DNA, the CDR3 is TGTGCCAGCTCAATCGGCAGCTCCTACGAGCAGTACTTC. Translated, it gives CASSIGSSYEQYF.

A remark on this clone: This CDR3 is also generated by other DNA sequences in the sample. The chain employs TRBV27 and TRBJ1-5, with a weak D call TRBD1 (5 bases). V was clipped by 2 bases and J by 4 bases, with 9 bases between them. CDR3 length: 14 amino acids. The germline V gene encodes CDR1 MNHEY and CDR2 SMNVEV (reference sequence). The CDR3 is CASSLRGGNQPQHF. For the CDR3, the DNA is TGTGCCAGCAGTTTACGGGGGGGGAATCAGCCCCAGCATTTT.

A few counts support this clone. The rearrangement joins TRBV5-1 to TRBJ1-1; 7 nucleotides match TRBD1. The CDR3 runs 12 residues. J was trimmed by 12 bases and V by 3 bases; bases with no gene match: 8. Looked up from germline, CDR1 is SGHRS and CDR2 is YFSETQ. The DNA for the CDR3 is TGCGCCAGCAGCTCCTCCGGACAGGTAACTTTCTTT. Translation gives CASSSSGQVTFF.

The genes are TRBV5-4 and TRBJ2-7; 7 bases line up with TRBD2. Germline CDR1 is SGHNT and CDR2 is YYREEE (reference sequence). The CDR3 spans 15 residues. The junction had 12 bases not matched to a gene; V was cut back by 4 bases and J by 5 bases. The CDR3 DNA reads as TGTGCCAGCAGCACCCGGACTAGTGTGGTCCACGAGCAGTACTTC. Amino acids: CASSTRTSVVHEQYF.

This chain connects TRBV4-2 to TRBJ2-7; perhaps TRBD1 as D (6 bases). The V end lost 2 bases, the J end lost 2 bases, and 22 bases lay between the germline ends. Germline values: CDR1 LGHNA, CDR2 YNFKEQ. This CDR3 has 18 residues. CDR3: CASSQFPGANRGAYEQYF. DNA for the CDR3: TGTGCCAGCAGCCAATTCCCAGGGGCAAATAGAGGTGCCTACGAGCAGTACTTC.

This chain links TRBV5-6 with TRBJ1-1; D is possibly TRBD1 (5 bases). V was trimmed by 0 bases and J by 9 bases, leaving 12 bases between them. This CDR3 contains 13 residues. The germline V gene has CDR1 SGHDT and CDR2 YYEEEE. The CDR3 region has the DNA TGTGCCAGCAGCTTGGAAACACGGGGGAAAGCTTTCTTT. Protein product: CASSLETRGKAFF.

The chain employs TRBV7-8 and TRBJ2-7; D remains unclear. V gave up 4 bases and J gave up 3 bases, with 13 bases separating them. In germline, CDR1 is SGHVS, CDR2 FQNEAQ. The CDR3 consists of 14 residues. CDR3 protein: CASSSSPSGYEQYF. The CDR3 coding sequence is TGTGCCAGCAGCTCTTCTCCAAGTGGCTACGAGCAGTACTTC.

This clone showed up just once. CDR3 nucleotides: TGCGCCAGCAGCTTGAGTCCTAGCGGCAATGAGCAGTTCTTC. Translating gives CASSLSPSGNEQFF. This rearrangement joins TRBV5-1 to TRBJ2-1; 7 positions match TRBD2. The CDR3 spans 14 residues. V was clipped by 1 base and J by 6 bases; unmatched bases: 4. CDR1 SGHRS and CDR2 YFSETQ come from the germline V gene.

The genes are TRBV9 and TRBJ2-7, with TRBD1 as a possible D gene (6 bases). Germline V gene sequence: CDR1 SGDLS, CDR2 YYNGEE. The CDR3 has 14 amino acids. With 4 bases removed from V and 3 bases from J, the gap between germline ends came to 14 bases. In DNA form, the CDR3 reads TGTGCCAGCAGCCCCCAGGGGCTCGACTACGAGCAGTACTTC. Translating gives CASSPQGLDYEQYF.

The rearrangement links TRBV5-4 to TRBJ2-3, with 9 nucleotides matching TRBD2. With 2 bases clipped from V and 4 bases from J, the junction kept 5 bases outside the gene matches. This CDR3 region has 15 residues. The germline V gene encodes CDR1 SGHNT and CDR2 YYREEE (reference sequence). Here the CDR3 reads CASSFGGRAPDTQYF. DNA for the CDR3: TGTGCCAGCAGCTTTGGCGGGAGGGCCCCAGATACGCAGTATTTT.

The chain recombines TRBV7-9 with TRBJ2-7; D is perhaps TRBD2 (5 bases). The CDR3 loop spans 13 amino acids. Germline V gene sequence: CDR1 SEHNR, CDR2 FQNEAQ (reference sequence). The V and J ends lost 7 bases and 6 bases respectively, with 16 bases between them. The DNA for the CDR3 is TGTGCCAGCAAGGACTGGGATCGGGGCGAGCAGTACTTC. As protein: CASKDWDRGEQYF. Together with reference TRBV7-9 and TRBJ2-7, the CDR3 gives the full variable domain: DTGVSQNPRHKITKRGQNVTFRCDPISEHNRLYWYRQTLGQGPEFLTYFQNEAQLEKSRLLSDRFSAERPKGSFSTLEIQRTEQGDSAMYLCASKDWDRGEQYFGPGTRLTVT.

This clone has just one count. The gene calls are TRBV9 and TRBJ2-5; D perhaps matches TRBD1 (5 bases). This CDR3 has 14 residues. CDR1 SGDLS and CDR2 YYNGEE come from the germline V gene. V dropped 4 bases and J dropped 5 bases, with 15 bases sitting between them. The CDR3 spells CASSPVQVGETQYF. For the CDR3, the DNA is TGTGCCAGCAGCCCGGTACAGGTGGGGGAGACCCAGTACTTC.

This rearrangement joins TRBV7-3 to TRBJ2-7; no definite D call. This CDR3 is 11 amino acids long. In germline, CDR1 is SGHTA, CDR2 FQGTGA. Trimming cost V 5 bases and J 9 bases, with 11 bases left between them. CDR3 sequence (DNA): TGTGCCAGCAGCCCCCCGCTTGGGCAGTACTTC. It is translated as CASSPPLGQYF.

The genes are TRBV6-6 and TRBJ1-4; D gene unclear. V lost 6 bases to trimming and J lost 8 bases, with 7 bases between them. Germline lookup yields CDR1 MNHNY and CDR2 SVGAGI (reference sequence). The CDR3 length is 11 residues. The CDR3: CASSQTEKLFF. Here the CDR3 DNA reads TGTGCCAGCAGCCAAACAGAAAAACTGTTTTTT.

The chain joins TRBV5-1 to TRBJ2-3, with TRBD2 identical over 7 bases. The junction had 7 bases not matched to a gene; V was cut back by 7 bases and J by 2 bases. The CDR3 is 14 residues long. The germline V gene has CDR1 SGHRS and CDR2 YFSETQ. The CDR3 loop is CASYLAANTDTQYF. CDR3 coding DNA: TGCGCCAGCTACCTAGCGGCCAACACAGATACGCAGTATTTT.

The CDR3 is CASGMVGYYNEQFF. DNA of the CDR3: TGTGCCAGCGGGATGGTGGGATACTACAATGAGCAGTTCTTC. V gene TRBV7-3 combines with J gene TRBJ2-1; D ambiguous. The ends were cut back, 8 bases at V and 3 bases at J, with 14 bases in the middle. Per the germline V gene, CDR1 is SGHTA and CDR2 is FQGTGA. The CDR3 totals 14 residues.

This clone was detected only a few times. This sequence joins TRBV30 and TRBJ2-3; D remains unclear. CDR1 is GTSNPN and CDR2 is SVGIG in the germline V gene (reference sequence). V was trimmed by 0 bases and J by 9 bases, leaving 19 bases between them. The CDR3 has 15 residues. The CDR3 nucleotides read TGTGCCTGGAGTGTATTCCTCCCGGGTATGGAGACGCAGTATTTT. Translating it yields CAWSVFLPGMETQYF.

V is TRBV28 and J is TRBJ1-2; TRBD1 might be the D (5 bases). Trimming pared 4 bases from V and 6 bases from J, leaving 15 bases between. The CDR3 contains 14 residues. The germline gives CDR1 MDHEN, CDR2 SYDVKM. The DNA of the CDR3 is TGTGCCAGCAGTTCGCAGGGAAGTGGAAATGGCTACACCTTC. This sequence encodes CASSSQGSGNGYTF.

This chain joins TRBV30 and TRBJ1-4; 10 bases line up with TRBD1. Trimming at V came to 3 bases and at J to 6 bases, leaving 7 bases not matched to a gene. This CDR3 is built from 15 residues. Germline assignment: CDR1 GTSNPN and CDR2 SVGIG (reference sequence). CDR3 sequence reads: CAWSDRGRGDEKLFF. The CDR3 nucleotides read TGTGCCTGGAGCGACAGGGGGCGAGGGGATGAAAAACTGTTTTTT.